This T cell receptor beta chain originates from a study of STAT5B mutations in CD4+ large granular lymphocyte leukemia (dated by TCRdb to 2021 to 2024). At the level of the whole study: Among the healthy controls, the CDR3 'QG' motif was associated with a particular HLA allele. The study compared the TCRbeta repertoires of patients with CD4+ T-cell large granular lymphocyte leukemia against those of healthy blood donors. The purity of purified fractions was confirmed by flow cytometry on FACSCanto II or FACSVerse to exceed 95% among lymphocytes.

As for this clone: This receptor's antigen is unknown. No qualities accompany the bases; no much larger clone lies one base away.

V is pared back by 6 bases and J by 7 bases, with 22 bases lying between the germline termini. Including the terminal cysteine and phenylalanine, the CDR3 comprises 16 residues. Only the CDR3 part of the read is kept: 48 bases, read in frame from the first base. CDR1 and CDR2, per the germline V gene (reference sequence), are MNHEY and SMNVEV. The immunoSEQ assay at survey resolution was used to sequence TCRbeta rearrangements from genomic DNA. Turning to the authors' computational methods: In the TCR sequencing data, the lowest productive clonotype frequency that could be detected was 2.59 x 10-5. Only productive TCRbeta rearrangements, defined as complete and in-frame sequences, were included in the analyses. The clonality of each sample was calculated as Simpson clonality in the immunoSEQ Analyzer version 3.0. Clones were binned by frequency as very rare, small, medium, large (1-20%) or hyperexpanded (>20%). OLGA 1.2.3 estimated generation probabilities, VDJtools produced V-gene circos plots, VDJdb was queried for specificities, and GLIPH identified CDR3 motifs. TCRdb's version of the immuneACCESS table is confined to in-frame rearrangements and falls short of the full clone set. An unresolved V gene accounts for under half of the shortfall where checked; the remainder is of unknown origin. V, J and clone size are taken as reported in that table, and D and trimming were inferred from the DNA itself. The sample table contains approximately 31,000 clones; only one count was recorded for about three quarters of them. The ten largest clones represent 0.85% to 1.2% of the sample.

General conclusions and limits of the study: Greater clonality appeared to be present in CD4-sorted patient repertoires than in healthy CD4+ repertoires, and the difference was retained after the putative leukemic clones were removed. TRBV06-family usage was enriched among the top patient clones (8/27) compared with healthy controls (2/35). Data were not HLA-matched; higher clonality in CD4+ versus CD8+ T-LGLL could reflect the relatively small sample size. The main leukemic clonotypes were found to be private to each patient, although around 25% of the main leukemic clonotypes were detected at low frequency in the non-leukemic repertoires of other patients.

Buffy coats from roughly 37 blood donors, supplied by the Finnish Red Cross blood service, were used as healthy controls. All TCR-sequenced material derived from peripheral blood: patient blood samples and healthy donor buffy coats. Ficoll-Hypaque gradient centrifugation was used to isolate peripheral blood mononuclear cells. CD4+ cells were purified magnetically from the buffy coats of healthy controls. Genomic DNA was extracted using the Gentra Puregene Cell and Tissue kit, and a Qubit 2.0 fluorometer was used to quantify it. The receptor was derived from a human donor in good health. Recombination linked TRBV27 to TRBJ2-1; the D gene is perhaps TRBD1, from 5 matching bases. The sequenced sample was CD4+ T cells from blood buffy coats. CDR3 loop: CASSHSRRVGFNEQFF. The bases read TGTGCCAGCAGCCATTCCCGCAGGGTCGGTTTTAATGAGCAGTTCTTC.